This T cell receptor (beta chain) was sequenced in a study of blood T cell repertoires in COVID-19. Study in general: The United States, Italy and Spain were the sources of the acute and convalescent COVID-19 samples. In each case, the material was cDNA or gDNA derived from T cells, B-cell-depleted T cells, or PBMCs.

The CDR3 sequence is 19 residues long. Germline V gives CDR1 LGHNA, CDR2 YSLEER. The J segment lost 0 bases and the V segment lost 1 base, leaving 10 bases of the junction unmatched. This clone was seen at least ten times. How the authors handled the data: Amplification of reference gene primers provided the estimated nucleated cell counts. Profiling relied on immunoSEQ multiplex PCR, and the TCRdb table lists in-frame clones only, not all of them. From that table come the V and J calls and clone size; the DNA was used to work out D and trimming. The sample comprises approximately 59,000 clones, about 81% of which are singletons, and less than 20% rests with the top ten.

This rearrangement joins TRBV4-3 to TRBJ2-1, with 9 bases that match TRBD2. This receptor was obtained from a man aged 80 or over with acute or convalescent COVID-19. The sample was peripheral blood. The CDR3 DNA reads as TGCGCCAGCAGCCAAGGGGTACTAGCGGGCGTTAGCTCCTACAATGAGCAGTTCTTC. Its protein is CASSQGVLAGVSSYNEQFF.